This TCR beta chain was found in a study of follicular helper T cells after annual influenza vaccination. The study's findings and limits: Successive annual vaccinations recalled a recurrent oligoclonal ICOS+CD38+ cTfh response with influenza-specific clonotypes.

Trimming removed 3 bases from V and 2 bases from J; junction bases left unmatched: 2. Germline V gene data show CDR1 as SGHRS and CDR2 as YFSETQ. The CDR3 contains 15 residues. Comments on this clone: The antigen remains undetermined.

Time point indicated: 2015-2016 season, pre-vaccination. Libraries were prepared by immunoSEQ multiplex PCR; TCRdb keeps only in-frame clonotypes and omits some of them. The top ten hold 1% to 1.2% of the sample, which has roughly 5,400 clones, 75% to 85% seen once. Sequenced material: CXCR5+ CD38- circulating T follicular helper cells from blood, taken on the day of influenza vaccination. Subset specified: circulating Tfh, non-naive CD4+CXCR5+PD-1+ (ICOS+CD38+ or ICOS-CD38-). This chain connects TRBV5-1 to TRBJ2-1; TRBD2 agrees at 10 bases. The origin of this receptor is an adult who received the influenza vaccine. The DNA for the CDR3 is TGCGCCAGCAGCTCCGGGACTAGCGCCTACAATGAGCAGTTCTTC. It codes for CASSSGTSAYNEQFF.